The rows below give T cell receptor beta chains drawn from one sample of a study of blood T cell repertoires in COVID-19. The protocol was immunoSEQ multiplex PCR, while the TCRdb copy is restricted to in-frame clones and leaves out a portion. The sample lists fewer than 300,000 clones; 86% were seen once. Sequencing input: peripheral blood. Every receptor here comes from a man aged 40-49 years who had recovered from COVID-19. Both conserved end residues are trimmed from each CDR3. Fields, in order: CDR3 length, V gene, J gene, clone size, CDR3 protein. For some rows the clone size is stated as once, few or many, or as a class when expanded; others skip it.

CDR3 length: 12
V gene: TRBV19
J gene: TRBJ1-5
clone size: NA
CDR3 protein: ASSSTDPNQPQH

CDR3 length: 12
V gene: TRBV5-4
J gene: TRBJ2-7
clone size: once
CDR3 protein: ASSFSGRHYEQY

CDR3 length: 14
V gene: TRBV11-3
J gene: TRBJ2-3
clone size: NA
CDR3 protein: ASSFGTGASTDTQY

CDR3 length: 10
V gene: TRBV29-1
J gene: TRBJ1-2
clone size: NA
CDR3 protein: SVVQGVDGYT

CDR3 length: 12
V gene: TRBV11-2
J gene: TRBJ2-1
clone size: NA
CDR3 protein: ASSLATRYNEQF

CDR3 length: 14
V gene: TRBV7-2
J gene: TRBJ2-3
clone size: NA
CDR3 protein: ASSPQRLSSTDTQY

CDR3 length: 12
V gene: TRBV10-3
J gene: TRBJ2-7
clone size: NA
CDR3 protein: AISELAGSYEQY

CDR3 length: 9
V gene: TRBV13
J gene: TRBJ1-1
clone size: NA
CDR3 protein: ASSFGPEAF

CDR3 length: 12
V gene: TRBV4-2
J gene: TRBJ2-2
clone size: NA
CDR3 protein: ASSRGQGTGELF

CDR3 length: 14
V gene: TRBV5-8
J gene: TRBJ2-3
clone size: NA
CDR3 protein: ASRNRTGLPTDTQY

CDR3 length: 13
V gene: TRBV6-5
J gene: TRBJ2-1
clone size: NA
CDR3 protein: ASSYLPSSYNEQF

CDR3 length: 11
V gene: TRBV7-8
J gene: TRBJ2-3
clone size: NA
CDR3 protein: ASSFDRRDTQY

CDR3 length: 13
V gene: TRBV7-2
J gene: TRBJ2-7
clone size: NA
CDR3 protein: ASSLAGSTTYEQY

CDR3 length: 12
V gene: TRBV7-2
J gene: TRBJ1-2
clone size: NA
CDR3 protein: ASSIWTGNYGYT

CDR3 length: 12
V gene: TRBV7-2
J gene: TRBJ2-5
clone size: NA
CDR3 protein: ASSSTGGLETQY

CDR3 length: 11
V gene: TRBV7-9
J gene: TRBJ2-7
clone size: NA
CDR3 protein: ASTLGAYVEQY

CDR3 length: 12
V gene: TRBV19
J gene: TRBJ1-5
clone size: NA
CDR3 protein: ASIGRAGNQPQH

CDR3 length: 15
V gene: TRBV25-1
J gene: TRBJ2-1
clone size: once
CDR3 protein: ASSEGGAGLNYNEQF

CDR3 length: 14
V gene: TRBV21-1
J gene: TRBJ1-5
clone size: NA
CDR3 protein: ASSKPWAGGNQPQH

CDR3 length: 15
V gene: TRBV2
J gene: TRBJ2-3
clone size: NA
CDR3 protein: ASSHKTAGPSKDTQY

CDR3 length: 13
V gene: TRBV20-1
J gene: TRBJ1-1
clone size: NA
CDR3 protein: SASYPGGVHTEAF

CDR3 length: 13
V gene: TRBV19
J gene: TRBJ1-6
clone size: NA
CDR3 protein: ASSMIDRDNSPLH

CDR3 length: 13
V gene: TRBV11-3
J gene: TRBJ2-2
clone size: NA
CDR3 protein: ASSFAGLVSGELF

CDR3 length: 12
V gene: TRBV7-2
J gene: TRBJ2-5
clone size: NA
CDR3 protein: ASRIQGMGETQY

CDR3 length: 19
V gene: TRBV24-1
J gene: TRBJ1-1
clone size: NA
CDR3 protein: ATSDLLEGSSLRKQSTEAF

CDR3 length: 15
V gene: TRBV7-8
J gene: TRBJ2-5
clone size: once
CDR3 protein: ASSLGLSGLAGVTQY

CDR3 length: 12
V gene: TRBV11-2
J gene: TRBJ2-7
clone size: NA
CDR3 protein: ASSLGTASYEQY

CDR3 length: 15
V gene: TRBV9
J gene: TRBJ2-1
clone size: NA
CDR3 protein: ASSVEILAGVNNEQF

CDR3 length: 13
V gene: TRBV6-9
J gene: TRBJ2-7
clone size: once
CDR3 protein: ASIYRTSGVYEQY

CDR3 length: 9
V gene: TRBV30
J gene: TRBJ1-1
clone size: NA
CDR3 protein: AWQGNAEAF

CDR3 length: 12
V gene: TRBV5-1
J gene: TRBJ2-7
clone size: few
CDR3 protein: ASSLVQGFYEQY

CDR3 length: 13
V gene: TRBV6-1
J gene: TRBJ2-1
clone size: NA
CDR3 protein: ASSEIWTSRNEQF

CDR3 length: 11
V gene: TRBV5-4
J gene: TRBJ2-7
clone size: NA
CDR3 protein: ASTEDRAVEQY

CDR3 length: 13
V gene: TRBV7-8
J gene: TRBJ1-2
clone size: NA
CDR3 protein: ASSLLQGAGYGYT

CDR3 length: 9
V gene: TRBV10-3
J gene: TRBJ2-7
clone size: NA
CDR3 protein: AISSEYEQY

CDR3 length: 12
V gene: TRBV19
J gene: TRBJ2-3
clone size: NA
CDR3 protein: ASTPTPLTDTQY

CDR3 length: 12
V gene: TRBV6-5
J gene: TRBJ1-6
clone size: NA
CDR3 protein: AAGRQANNSPLH

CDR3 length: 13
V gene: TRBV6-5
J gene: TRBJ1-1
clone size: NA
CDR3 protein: ASSYGLRFDTEAF

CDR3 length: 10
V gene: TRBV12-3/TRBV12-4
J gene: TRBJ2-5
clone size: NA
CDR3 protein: ASSFGGETQY

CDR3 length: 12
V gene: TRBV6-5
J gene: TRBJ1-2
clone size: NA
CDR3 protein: ASRLGGWSYGYT

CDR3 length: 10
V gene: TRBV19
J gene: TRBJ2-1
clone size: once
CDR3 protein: ASSTRDYQQF

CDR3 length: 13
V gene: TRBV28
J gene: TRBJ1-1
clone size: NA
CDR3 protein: ASSLSGQGHSEAF

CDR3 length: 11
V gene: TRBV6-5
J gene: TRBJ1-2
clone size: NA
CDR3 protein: ASSLTGNYGYT

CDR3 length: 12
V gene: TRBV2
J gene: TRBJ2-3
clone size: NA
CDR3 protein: ASSRRVRTDTQY

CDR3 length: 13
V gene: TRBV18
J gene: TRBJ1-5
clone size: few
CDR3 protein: ASSPSSGYDQPQH

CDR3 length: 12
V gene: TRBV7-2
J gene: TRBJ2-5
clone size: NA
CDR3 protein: ASSLKQFQETQY

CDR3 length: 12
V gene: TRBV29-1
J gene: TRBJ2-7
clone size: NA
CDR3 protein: SVMTPGTGGEQY

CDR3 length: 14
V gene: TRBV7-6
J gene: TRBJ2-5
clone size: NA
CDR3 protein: ASSWAWTGVAETQY

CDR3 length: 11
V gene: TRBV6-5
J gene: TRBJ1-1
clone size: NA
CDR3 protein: ASSNSFPGQLS

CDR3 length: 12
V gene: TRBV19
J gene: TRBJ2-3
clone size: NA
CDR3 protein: ASSSGGFTDTQY

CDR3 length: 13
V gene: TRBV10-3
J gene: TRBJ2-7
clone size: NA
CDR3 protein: AISDRAVPIYEQY

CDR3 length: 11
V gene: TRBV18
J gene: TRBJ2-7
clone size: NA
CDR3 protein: ASSPGVTHEQY

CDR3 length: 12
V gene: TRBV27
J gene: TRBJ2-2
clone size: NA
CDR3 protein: ASSFSGGAGELF